The 2 T cell receptor beta chains in this list originate from one sample, sequenced in a study of vaccination effects on CD4 cells after COVID-19. Their specific antigens are unknown. The data were produced by immunoSEQ multiplex PCR, yet TCRdb's version contains in-frame clones alone and is incomplete. The sample includes roughly 50,000 clones, 60% to 80% seen only once; the top ten take just over 6%. Within the ViraFEST assay, antigen-specific CD4+ T cells underwent expansion with viral peptide pools prior to sequencing. With roughly 10 days of culture completed, CD4+ T cells were isolated. Testing of the vaccine recipients showed negative nucleocapsid antibodies and no prior SARS-CoV-2 infection. Sequenced here: CD4+ T cells from PBMCs cultured with HCoV-OC43 spike peptides, sampled before COVID-19 vaccination. Subset in this sample: HCoV-OC43 spike overlapping peptide pool stimulation. The origin of the receptors is a human donor who received a COVID-19 vaccine.

V usage is TRBV4-3 and J usage is TRBJ2-3; 10 bases align to TRBD2. J lost 3 bases, V lost 5 bases, and 11 bases had no gene match. The V gene's germline CDR1 is LGHNA and CDR2 YSLEER. This CDR3 comprises 17 residues. CDR3 protein: CASSKSSSSGSTDTQYF. Here the CDR3 DNA reads TGCGCCAGCAGCAAATCCTCCTCTAGCGGGAGTACAGATACGCAGTATTTT.

This chain links TRBV2 with TRBJ2-5; 7 bases are a match to TRBD2. V shed 5 bases and J 1 base; nucleotides not matched to a gene: 4. Per germline, CDR1 SNHLY and CDR2 FYNNEI. The CDR3 spans 14 residues. The CDR3 loop reads CASSLTSSQETQYF. The CDR3 nucleotides read TGTGCCAGCAGTTTGACTAGCTCCCAAGAGACCCAGTACTTC.